This passage covers 27 T cell receptor beta chains from one sample sequenced in a study of cytomegalovirus exposure and HLA in healthy donors. Data came from immunoSEQ multiplex PCR; TCRdb stores just in-frame clones and leaves some out. This repertoire shows about 250,000 clones, about 88% found once; its top ten account for 12%. Sample: PBMCs. The source of these receptors is a man aged 18 to 29 in good health and CMV-seropositive.

CDR3 residues: CASSLGQGVSYEQYF. The CDR3 nucleotides read TGTGCCAGCAGCTTAGGACAGGGTGTCTCCTACGAGCAGTACTTC. This rearrangement joins TRBV7-9 to TRBJ2-7, with TRBD1 identical over 7 bases. This CDR3 is built from 15 residues. The V gene end was trimmed by 1 base and the J gene end by 0 bases; junction bases not matched to a gene: 3. Germline-derived CDR1 and CDR2 are SEHNR and FQNEAQ (reference sequence). Complete variable domain (other parts from reference TRBV7-9 and TRBJ2-7): DTGVSQNPRHKITKRGQNVTFRCDPISEHNRLYWYRQTLGQGPEFLTYFQNEAQLEKSRLLSDRFSAERPKGSFSTLEIQRTEQGDSAMYLCASSLGQGVSYEQYFGPGTRLTVT.

The rearrangement joins TRBV27 to TRBJ2-4; unclear D gene. CDR1 is MNHEY and CDR2 is SMNVEV in the germline V gene (reference sequence). There are 14 residues in the CDR3. Trimming pared 0 bases from V and 7 bases from J, leaving 10 bases between. In DNA, the CDR3 is TGTGCCAGCAGTTTATCAGCCTTTGGCAACATTCAGTACTTC. Its translation: CASSLSAFGNIQYF.

This rearrangement joins TRBV7-9 to TRBJ1-2, with D unclear. The germline V and J ends were trimmed by 0 bases and 4 bases, with 9 bases remaining between them. The CDR3 loop spans 14 amino acids. Germline lookup yields CDR1 SEHNR and CDR2 FQNEAQ (reference sequence). CDR3 residues: CASSLAGILYGYTF. In DNA form, the CDR3 reads TGTGCCAGCAGCTTAGCAGGGATTCTCTATGGCTACACCTTC.

The chain carries TRBV30 and TRBJ2-5; TRBD2 matches at 8 bases. Germline V CDR1 and CDR2: GTSNPN, SVGIG (reference sequence). V lost 2 bases to trimming and J lost 5 bases; unmatched junction nucleotides: 7. The CDR3 has 14 amino acids. The CDR3 region is CAWSTIAGIETQYF. Here the CDR3 DNA reads TGTGCCTGGAGTACAATAGCGGGAATCGAGACCCAGTACTTC.

This chain uses TRBV2 with TRBJ2-7, with D maybe TRBD1 (6 bases). V was shortened by 6 bases and J by 0 bases, with 12 bases between the two germline ends. This CDR3 contains 14 residues. Germline CDR1 is SNHLY and CDR2 is FYNNEI. The chain's CDR3 is CASRADSSSYEQYF. The CDR3 nucleotides read TGTGCCAGCAGAGCGGACAGCAGCTCCTACGAGCAGTACTTC.

The genes are TRBV2 and TRBJ2-1, with D tentatively TRBD1 or TRBD2 (6 bases each). Between the trimmed V and J ends, which lost 5 bases and 2 bases, there was a span of 13 bases. Germline V lookup: CDR1 SNHLY, CDR2 FYNNEI. The CDR3 is 15 amino acids. Here the CDR3 reads CASSRIGGPYNEQFF. CDR3 DNA sequence: TGTGCCAGCAGTCGGATCGGGGGCCCCTACAATGAGCAGTTCTTC.

The rearrangement joins TRBV7-9 to TRBJ2-1; D gene unclear. Trimming removed 5 bases from V and 3 bases from J, with 5 bases in between. Germline V gene lookup returns CDR1 SEHNR and CDR2 FQNEAQ (reference sequence). The CDR3 consists of 12 residues. This CDR3 is CASSLDYNEQFF. Written as DNA, the CDR3 is TGTGCCAGCAGCCTAGACTACAATGAGCAGTTCTTC.

The V call is TRBV28, the J call TRBJ1-2; 10 nucleotides align to TRBD1. The CDR3 loop spans 13 amino acids. With 6 bases clipped from V and 7 bases from J, the junction kept 5 bases outside the gene matches. Germline-derived CDR1 and CDR2 are MDHEN and SYDVKM. The CDR3 protein is CASSDRGPLGYTF. The CDR3 DNA is TGTGCCAGCAGCGACAGGGGGCCCCTTGGCTACACCTTC.

J is TRBJ1-2 and V is TRBV6-5; 7 positions agree with TRBD1. The germline V gene has CDR1 MNHEY and CDR2 SVGAGI. V lost 4 bases and J lost 5; bases outside the gene matches: 10. The CDR3 runs 15 residues. The CDR3 loop reads CASSSILDREYGYTF. CDR3 coding DNA: TGTGCCAGCAGTTCTATCCTCGACAGGGAGTATGGCTACACCTTC.

The chain recombines TRBV7-2 with TRBJ2-1; 10 nucleotides agree with TRBD2. This CDR3 contains 19 residues. The ends lost 0 bases at V and 0 bases at J; junction bases unmatched: 8. Germline loops: CDR1 SGHTA, CDR2 FQGNSA. CDR3: CASSLALGAGGSSYNEQFF. The CDR3, as DNA: TGTGCCAGCAGCTTAGCGCTCGGAGCGGGAGGGAGCTCCTACAATGAGCAGTTCTTC.

The genes are TRBV28 and TRBJ1-2, with D unclear. The CDR3 is 12 residues long. CDR1 MDHEN and CDR2 SYDVKM come from the germline V gene. Trimming cost V 5 bases and J 2 bases, with 6 bases left between them. The CDR3 loop reads CASSSTNYGYTF. In DNA, the CDR3 is TGTGCCAGCAGTAGCACCAACTATGGCTACACCTTC.

J is TRBJ2-7 and V is TRBV28; D is possibly TRBD1 or TRBD2 (6 bases each). The CDR3 extends over 16 amino acids. V was cut by 6 bases and J by 1 base, with 19 bases left in between. Germline-derived CDR1 and CDR2 are MDHEN and SYDVKM. CDR3 residues: CASSFAPGEESYEQYF. CDR3 DNA sequence: TGTGCCAGCAGCTTTGCCCCAGGGGAGGAGTCCTACGAGCAGTACTTC.

The V call is TRBV29-1, the J call TRBJ2-5, with D possibly matching TRBD2 (7 bases). The CDR3 is 16 amino acids. Germline V gene data show CDR1 as SQVTM and CDR2 as ANQGSEA. Trimming stripped 4 bases from V and 5 bases from J, with 23 bases between. CDR3 residues: CSVGPQGGGFGETQYF. CDR3 bases: TGCAGCGTTGGCCCCCAGGGCGGGGGCTTCGGGGAGACCCAGTACTTC.

The chain recombines TRBV5-6 with TRBJ1-4; D is ambiguous. Per the germline V gene, CDR1 is SGHDT and CDR2 is YYEEEE. V was pared by 2 bases and J by 8 bases, with 10 bases between. The CDR3 is 13 residues long. CDR3 sequence reads: CASSFGRGEKLFF. DNA of the CDR3: TGTGCCAGCAGCTTCGGCCGAGGGGAAAAACTGTTTTTT. Filled out from reference TRBV5-6 and TRBJ1-4, the complete variable domain reads DAGVTQSPTHLIKTRGQQVTLRCSPKSGHDTVSWYQQALGQGPQFIFQYYEEEERQRGNFPDRFSGHQFPNYSSELNVNALLLGDSALYLCASSFGRGEKLFFGSGTQLSVL.

This clone showed up just once. V usage is TRBV5-1 and J usage is TRBJ2-1; 9 nucleotides match TRBD2. Germline trimming cut 0 bases from V and 3 bases from J; bases unmatched to any gene: 13. Germline lookup yields CDR1 SGHRS and CDR2 YFSETQ. This CDR3 contains 19 residues. For the CDR3, the DNA is TGCGCCAGCAGCTTGGCCAATTTCGGTAGCGGGAGCAACTACAATGAGCAGTTCTTC. As protein: CASSLANFGSGSNYNEQFF.

The V gene is TRBV5-6, the J gene TRBJ2-3, with D maybe TRBD1 (6 bases). This CDR3 contains 14 residues. Per germline, CDR1 SGHDT and CDR2 YYEEEE. V was cut by 2 bases and J by 3 bases, with 10 bases left in between. CDR3 in DNA: TGTGCCAGCAGCTTTCCCGGGACAACAGATACGCAGTATTTT. As protein: CASSFPGTTDTQYF.

The chain is built from TRBV2 and TRBJ2-1, with 7 bases that match TRBD2. Germline CDR1 reads SNHLY; CDR2 reads FYNNEI. The CDR3 is 17 residues long. The V gene end was trimmed by 3 bases and the J gene end by 0 bases; junction bases not matched to a gene: 8. CDR3 in DNA: TGTGCCAGCAGTGAGTGGCTAGCGGAGAGCTCCTACAATGAGCAGTTCTTC. Its protein is CASSEWLAESSYNEQFF.

This chain uses TRBV6-5 with TRBJ1-1; D is unresolved. The CDR3 consists of 14 residues. V was pared by 6 bases and J by 7 bases, with 18 bases between. From germline, CDR1 is MNHEY and CDR2 SVGAGI. Here the CDR3 DNA reads TGTGCCAGCAGGGGGTTGGGCCGTTACAGTGAAGCTTTCTTT. As protein: CASRGLGRYSEAFF.

The chain combines TRBV7-8 with TRBJ2-3; D is undetermined. CDR3 size: 16 residues. V lost 4 bases to trimming and J lost 0 bases, with 14 bases between them. Germline V gene lookup returns CDR1 SGHVS and CDR2 FQNEAQ. The CDR3 reads CASSSKFGRSTDTQYF. In nucleotides, the CDR3 is TGTGCCAGCAGCTCCAAGTTCGGTCGAAGCACAGATACGCAGTATTTT.

The gene calls are TRBV27 and TRBJ1-5; D gene unclear. This CDR3 comprises 15 residues. Looked up from germline, CDR1 is MNHEY and CDR2 is SMNVEV (reference sequence). The germline V and J ends were trimmed by 4 bases and 2 bases, with 12 bases remaining between them. The CDR3: CASSSGPRGNQPQHF. In nucleotides, the CDR3 is TGTGCCAGCAGTTCGGGCCCCCGGGGCAATCAGCCCCAGCATTTT.

The chain is built from TRBV27 and TRBJ1-1, with TRBD1 matching over 9 bases. The CDR3 extends over 16 amino acids. The germline V gene has CDR1 MNHEY and CDR2 SMNVEV (reference sequence). Losses at the gene ends were 3 bases for V and 1 base for J; bases not matched to a gene: 6. The CDR3 DNA reads as TGTGCCAGCAGTTTTTCAAGGACAGGGGCGAACACTGAAGCTTTCTTT. Translation gives CASSFSRTGANTEAFF.

V is TRBV12-5 and J is TRBJ2-7, with 9 nucleotides matching TRBD2. Trimming cost V 3 bases and J 3 bases; bases outside gene matches: 0. This CDR3 comprises 13 residues. CDR1 and CDR2 (germline): LGHNT, FRNRAP. Here the CDR3 reads CASGLAGGYEQYF. The CDR3 bases are TGTGCTAGTGGTTTAGCGGGAGGCTACGAGCAGTACTTC.

On this clone: Other nucleotide sequences in the sample specify the same CDR3. CDR3 sequence reads: CASSSRTDTQYF. The CDR3 coding sequence is TGTGCCAGCAGTTCTCGCACAGATACGCAGTATTTT. The gene calls are TRBV27 and TRBJ2-3; D gene ambiguous. There are 12 residues in the CDR3. The germline V gene has CDR1 MNHEY and CDR2 SMNVEV (reference sequence). Trimming shortened V by 4 bases and J by 1 base, and 3 bases separated the two germline ends.

This clone was counted a single time. The J gene is TRBJ1-5, the V gene TRBV2; perhaps TRBD1 as D (5 bases). CDR3 length: 14 residues. Germline CDR1 SNHLY, CDR2 FYNNEI. The V gene lost 1 base and the J gene lost 7 bases, with 11 bases spanning the gap. In DNA form, the CDR3 reads TGTGCCAGCAGTGAAGGCAGGGCCCCCCAGCCCCAGCATTTT. Its protein is CASSEGRAPQPQHF.

As to this clone: The same CDR3 is also encoded by other DNA sequences in this sample. This CDR3 reads CSVGDSNQPQHF. In DNA form, the CDR3 reads TGCAGCGTTGGGGACAGCAATCAGCCCCAGCATTTT. The V gene is TRBV29-1, the J gene TRBJ1-5, with D possibly being TRBD1 (5 bases). Trimming cost V 4 bases and J 1 base, with 5 bases left between them. Per the germline V gene, CDR1 is SQVTM and CDR2 is ANQGSEA. The CDR3 loop spans 12 amino acids.

The chain has TRBV7-2 and TRBJ2-7; 12 positions agree with TRBD2. Germline V gene data show CDR1 as SGHTA and CDR2 as FQGNSA. V was pared by 6 bases and J by 2 bases, with 8 bases of the junction left unmatched. The CDR3 is 16 residues long. The CDR3 loop is CASRAWGLAGPYEQYF. In DNA, the CDR3 is TGTGCCAGCAGAGCTTGGGGACTAGCGGGTCCCTACGAGCAGTACTTC.

This chain links TRBV6-1 with TRBJ2-7; D is unresolved. The CDR3 loop spans 18 amino acids. Germline loops: CDR1 MNHNS, CDR2 SASEGT. Trimming pared 1 base from V and 0 bases from J, leaving 19 bases between. The CDR3 protein is CASSEVGLGAAFSYEQYF. The CDR3 coding sequence is TGTGCCAGCAGTGAAGTCGGGTTAGGTGCAGCTTTCTCCTACGAGCAGTACTTC.